This T cell receptor beta chain was identified during a study of T cells in Graves' hyperthyroidism and ophthalmopathy. At the level of the study: Peripheral blood was secured at the point of initial diagnosis, before any treatment.

This clonotype was seen a single time. Its antigen is still unknown. A read error may explain this, as a much larger clone is one base away. The CDR3 extends over 15 amino acids. Germline V gene sequence: CDR1 SEHNR, CDR2 FQNEAQ (reference sequence). TCR beta CDR3 sequences were amplified from RNA transcripts. First-round RT-PCR of the TCR CDR3 relied on the HTBI primer set. TCRdb reprocessed the multiplex PCR reads with MiXCR, giving one entry per CDR3 protein. The sample includes under 800,000 distinct CDR3 sequences, roughly 15% of them seen just once. The study based diagnoses on clinical symptoms, serum thyroxine and TRAb, thyroid ultrasound and orbital computed tomography. The study, taken as a whole, reports: The majority of expanded thyroid clonotypes above 0.001 also appeared in blood.

This receptor was taken from a woman under 30 with Graves' hyperthyroidism. The V call is TRBV7-9, the J call TRBJ2-5, with no clear D. Sequencing was carried out using blood. The CDR3 region is CANSFGRHLQETQYF. The DNA of the CDR3 is TGTGCCAACAGCTTCGGAAGGCATTTACAAGAGACCCAGTACTTC. The full variable domain, in which reference TRBV7-9 and TRBJ2-5 provide the parts outside the CDR3, is DTGVSQNPRHKITKRGQNVTFRCDPISEHNRLYWYRQTLGQGPEFLTYFQNEAQLEKSRLLSDRFSAERPKGSFSTLEIQRTEQGDSAMYLCANSFGRHLQETQYFGPGTRLLVL.